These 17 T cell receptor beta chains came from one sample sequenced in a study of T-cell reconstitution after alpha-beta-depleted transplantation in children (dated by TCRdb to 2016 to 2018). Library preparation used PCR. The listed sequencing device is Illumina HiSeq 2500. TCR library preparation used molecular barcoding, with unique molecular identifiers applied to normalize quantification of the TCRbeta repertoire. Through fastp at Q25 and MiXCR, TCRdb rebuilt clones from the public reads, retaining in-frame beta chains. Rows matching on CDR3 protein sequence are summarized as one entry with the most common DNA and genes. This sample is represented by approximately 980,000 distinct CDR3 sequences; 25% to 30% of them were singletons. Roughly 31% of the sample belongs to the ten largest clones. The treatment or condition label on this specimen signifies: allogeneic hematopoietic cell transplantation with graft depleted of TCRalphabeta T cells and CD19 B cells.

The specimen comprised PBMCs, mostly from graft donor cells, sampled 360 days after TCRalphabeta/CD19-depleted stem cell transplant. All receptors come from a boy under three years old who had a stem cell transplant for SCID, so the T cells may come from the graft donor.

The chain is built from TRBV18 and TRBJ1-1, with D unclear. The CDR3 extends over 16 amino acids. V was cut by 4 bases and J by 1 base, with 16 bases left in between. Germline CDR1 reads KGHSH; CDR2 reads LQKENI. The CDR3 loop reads CASSLLPPGPNTEAFF. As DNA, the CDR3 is TGTGCCAGCTCACTATTACCCCCAGGCCCGAACACTGAAGCTTTCTTT.

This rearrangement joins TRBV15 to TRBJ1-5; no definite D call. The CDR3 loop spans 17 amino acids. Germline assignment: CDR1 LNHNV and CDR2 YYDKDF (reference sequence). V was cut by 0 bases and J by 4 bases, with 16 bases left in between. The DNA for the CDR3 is TGTGCCACCAGCAGAGATAGGAAGACCAAACCTAATCAGCCCCAGCATTTT. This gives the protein CATSRDRKTKPNQPQHF.

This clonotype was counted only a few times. CDR3 DNA sequence: TGTGCCACCAAGCGGGTTGATACGCAGTATTTT. Residues: CATKRVDTQYF. The V and J genes are TRBV6-5 and TRBJ2-3; tentatively, D is TRBD2 (6 bases). CDR3 length equals 11 residues. Trimming cost V 10 bases and J 6 bases, with 11 bases left between them. Germline V lookup: CDR1 MNHEY, CDR2 SVGAGI.

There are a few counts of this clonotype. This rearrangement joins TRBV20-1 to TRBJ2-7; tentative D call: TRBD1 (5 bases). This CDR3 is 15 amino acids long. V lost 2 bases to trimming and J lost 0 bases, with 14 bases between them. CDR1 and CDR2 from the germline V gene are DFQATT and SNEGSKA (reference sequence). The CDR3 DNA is TGCAGTGCTAGAAAAAGTAGGCAGGGCTCCTACGAGCAGTACTTC. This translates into CSARKSRQGSYEQYF.

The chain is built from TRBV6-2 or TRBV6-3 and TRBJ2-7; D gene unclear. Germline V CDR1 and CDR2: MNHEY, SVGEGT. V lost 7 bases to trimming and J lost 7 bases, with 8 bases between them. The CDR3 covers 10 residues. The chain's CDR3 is CASTPREQYF. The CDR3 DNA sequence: TGTGCCAGCACTCCCCGGGAGCAGTACTTC.

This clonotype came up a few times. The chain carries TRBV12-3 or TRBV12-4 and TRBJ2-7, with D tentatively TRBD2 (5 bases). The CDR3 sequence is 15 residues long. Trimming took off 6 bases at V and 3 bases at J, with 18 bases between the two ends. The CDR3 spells CASSQDWHPYYEQYF. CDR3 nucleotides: TGTGCCAGCAGCCAGGACTGGCACCCCTACTACGAGCAGTACTTC.

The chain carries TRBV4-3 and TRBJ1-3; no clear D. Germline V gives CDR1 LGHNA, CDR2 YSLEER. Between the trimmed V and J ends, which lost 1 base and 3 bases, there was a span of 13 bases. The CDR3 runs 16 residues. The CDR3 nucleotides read TGCGCCAGCAGCCAAGGCCCACCTGGGGTTGGAAACACCATATATTTT. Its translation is CASSQGPPGVGNTIYF.

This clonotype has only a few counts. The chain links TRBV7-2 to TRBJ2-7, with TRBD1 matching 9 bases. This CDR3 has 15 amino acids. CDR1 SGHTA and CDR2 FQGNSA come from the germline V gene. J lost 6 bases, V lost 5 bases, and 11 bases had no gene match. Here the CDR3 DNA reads TGTGCCAGCAGCCAACGTCCCGGGACAGGGATCGAGCAGTACTTC. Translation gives CASSQRPGTGIEQYF.

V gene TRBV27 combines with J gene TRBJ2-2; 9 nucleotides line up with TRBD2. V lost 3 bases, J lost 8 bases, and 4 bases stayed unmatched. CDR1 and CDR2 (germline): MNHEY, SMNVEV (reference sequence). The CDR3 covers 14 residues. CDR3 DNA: TGTGCCAGCAGTTTCGGACTAGCGTTAGGGGAGCTGTTTTTT. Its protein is CASSFGLALGELFF.

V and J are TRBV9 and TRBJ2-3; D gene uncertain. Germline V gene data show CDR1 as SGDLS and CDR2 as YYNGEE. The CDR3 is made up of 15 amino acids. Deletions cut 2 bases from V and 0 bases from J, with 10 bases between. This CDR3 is CASSVSPSSTDTQYF. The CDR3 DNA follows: TGTGCCAGCAGCGTCTCCCCCTCTAGCACAGATACGCAGTATTTT.

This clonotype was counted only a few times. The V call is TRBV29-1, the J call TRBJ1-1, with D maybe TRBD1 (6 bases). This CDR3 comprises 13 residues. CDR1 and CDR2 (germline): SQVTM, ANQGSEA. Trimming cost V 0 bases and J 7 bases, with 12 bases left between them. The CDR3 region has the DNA TGCAGCGTTGAAGATTACGGGGGGCATGAAGCTTTCTTT. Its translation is CSVEDYGGHEAFF.

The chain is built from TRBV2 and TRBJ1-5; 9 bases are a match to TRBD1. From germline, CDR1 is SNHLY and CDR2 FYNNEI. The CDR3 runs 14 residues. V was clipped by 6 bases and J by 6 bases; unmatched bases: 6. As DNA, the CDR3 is TGTGCCAGCAGCGCCACAGGGGGCGGTCAGCCCCAGCATTTT. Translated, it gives CASSATGGGQPQHF.

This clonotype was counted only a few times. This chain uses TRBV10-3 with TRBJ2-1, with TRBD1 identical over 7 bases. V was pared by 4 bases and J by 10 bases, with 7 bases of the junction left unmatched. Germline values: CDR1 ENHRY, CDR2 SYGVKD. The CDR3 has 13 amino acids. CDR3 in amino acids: CAISGLTGSEQFF. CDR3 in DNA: TGTGCCATCAGTGGATTGACAGGGTCCGAGCAGTTCTTC.

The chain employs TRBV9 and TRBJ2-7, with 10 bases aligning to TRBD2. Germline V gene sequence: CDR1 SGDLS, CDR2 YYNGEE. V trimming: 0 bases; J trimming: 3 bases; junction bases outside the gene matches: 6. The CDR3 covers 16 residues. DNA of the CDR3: TGTGCCAGCAGCGTAGGATCTAGCGGGAGTCTCTACGAGCAGTACTTC. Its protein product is CASSVGSSGSLYEQYF. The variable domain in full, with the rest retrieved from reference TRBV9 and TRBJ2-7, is DSGVTQTPKHLITATGQRVTLRCSPRSGDLSVYWYQQSLDQGLQFLIQYYNGEERAKGNILERFSAQQFPDLHSELNLSSLELGDSALYFCASSVGSSGSLYEQYFGPGTRLTVT.

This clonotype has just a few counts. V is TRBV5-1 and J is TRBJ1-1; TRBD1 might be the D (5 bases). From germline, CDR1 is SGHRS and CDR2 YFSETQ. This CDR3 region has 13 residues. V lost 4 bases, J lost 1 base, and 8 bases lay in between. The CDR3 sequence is CASSARENTEAFF. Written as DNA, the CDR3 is TGCGCCAGCAGCGCCAGGGAGAACACTGAAGCTTTCTTT.

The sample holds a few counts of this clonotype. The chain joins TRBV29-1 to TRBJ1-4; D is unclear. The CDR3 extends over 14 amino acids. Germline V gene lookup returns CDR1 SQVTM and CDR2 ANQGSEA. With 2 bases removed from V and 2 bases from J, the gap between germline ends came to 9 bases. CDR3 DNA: TGCAGCGTTGAAACAGCTAATACTAATGAAAAACTGTTTTTT. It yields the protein CSVETANTNEKLFF.

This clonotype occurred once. The chain's CDR3 is CSARAGSGGYEAFF. The DNA of the CDR3 is TGCAGTGCTAGAGCAGGATCGGGGGGCTATGAAGCTTTCTTT. This chain joins TRBV20-1 and TRBJ1-1; weak D call: TRBD1 (6 bases). The CDR3 spans 14 residues. Germline assignment: CDR1 DFQATT and CDR2 SNEGSKA (reference sequence). Between the trimmed V and J ends, which lost 1 base and 7 bases, there was a span of 16 bases.